The rows below give T cell receptor beta chains drawn from one sample of a study of T cell responses to AZD1222 COVID-19 vaccine. Generated by immunoSEQ multiplex PCR, the TCRdb table keeps only in-frame clones and is missing some. Among 150,000 to 250,000 clones listed, 91% were seen once. Sequenced material: peripheral blood, taken 28 days after the second AZD1222 dose. These receptor sequences come from an adult who received the AZD1222 COVID-19 vaccine. The CDR3 runs from the conserved cysteine through the conserved F or W. The D gene is left open where the match is weak. Rows give clone size only sometimes, using once, few, many, or a class for an expanded clone.

>TRBD2|16|.|TRBV28|TRBJ2-7
TGTGCCAGCAGTTTCCCCGGGACTAGCGGGAGTTACGAGCAGTACTTC
CASSFPGTSGSYEQYF
>.|14|.|TRBV27|TRBJ1-5
TGTGCCAGCAGTTTTACCAGCTACAATCAGCCCCAGCATTTT
CASSFTSYNQPQHF
>.|13|.|TRBV28|TRBJ1-1
TGTGCCAGCAAGGTAGTTTCCAACACTGAAGCTTTCTTT
CASKVVSNTEAFF
>.|15|.|TRBV5-1|TRBJ2-3
TGCGCCAGCAGCTTGGCAGGTGGGGGCACAGATACGCAGTATTTT
CASSLAGGGTDTQYF
>.|17|once|TRBV15|TRBJ1-2
TGTGCCACCAGCTCCAAGATAGGGGTCTTATCCTACTATGGCTACACCTTC
CATSSKIGVLSYYGYTF
>.|16|.|TRBV5-1|TRBJ2-3
TGCGCCAGCACGCCCGGCGTGGGTACCCTCAGGGATACGCAGTATTTT
CASTPGVGTLRDTQYF
>.|11|.|TRBV20-1|TRBJ1-1
TGCAGCGCGGACACGGCCACTGAAGCTTTCTTT
CSADTATEAFF
>.|12|few|TRBV28|TRBJ1-2
TGTGCCAGTAACAAGGAAACCTATGGCTACACCTTC
CASNKETYGYTF
>TRBD1|14|few|TRBV27|TRBJ1-2
TGTGCCAGCACCCCGTACAGGGGGGCGGGGGGCTACACCTTC
CASTPYRGAGGYTF
>.|17|.|TRBV9|TRBJ2-3
TGTGCCAGCAGCGTAACATCGCGGCGGGCTAGCACAGATACGCAGTATTTT
CASSVTSRRASTDTQYF
>.|18|once|TRBV11-2|TRBJ1-3
TGTGCCAGCAGCTTAGATGCGGGACACGGTCTGTCTGGAAACACCATATATTTT
CASSLDAGHGLSGNTIYF
>.|13|.|TRBV6-1|TRBJ2-7
TGTGCCAGCAGTGAAGCGCTAGGCTACGAGCAGTACTTC
CASSEALGYEQYF
>.|12|.|TRBV25-1|TRBJ2-1
TGTGCCAGCAGTAACCAGCGCCCCGAGCAGTTCTTC
CASSNQRPEQFF
>TRBD1|15|few|TRBV6-2/TRBV6-3|TRBJ2-7
TGTGCCAGCAGTTACCGGGGGACAGGTCTCGGAGGGCAGTACTTC
CASSYRGTGLGGQYF
>TRBD1|13|.|TRBV12-3/TRBV12-4|TRBJ1-2
TGTGCCAGCAGTTTAGGACAGGGCTATGGCTACACCTTC
CASSLGQGYGYTF
>.|16|.|TRBV6-6|TRBJ2-3
TGTGCCAGCAGTTACGGTATGGCGAGAAGCACAGATACGCAGTATTTT
CASSYGMARSTDTQYF
>.|14|.|TRBV5-1|TRBJ1-1
TGCGCCAGCAGCTTGAGAGGGGAGCAGGCTGAAGCTTTCTTT
CASSLRGEQAEAFF
>TRBD1|14|.|TRBV2|TRBJ2-7
TGTGCCAGCAGGACCGGACAGGGAGGCAACGAGCAGTACTTC
CASRTGQGGNEQYF
>.|16|.|TRBV24-1|TRBJ1-2
TGTGCCACCAGTGACCCAAAGGACGGTATCGTGGGTGGCTACACCTTC
CATSDPKDGIVGGYTF
>.|14|.|TRBV28|TRBJ2-2
TGTGCCAGCAGTTTCACAGTGAACACCGGGGAGCTGTTTTTT
CASSFTVNTGELFF
>.|15|.|TRBV12-2|TRBJ1-1
TGTGCAAGTCGCATTAGACAGGGGGCGCACACTGAAGCTTTCTTT
CASRIRQGAHTEAFF
>.|16|.|TRBV9|TRBJ2-6
TGTGCCAGCAGCGGCAGGGGGGGAACTGGGGCCAACGTCCTGACTTTC
CASSGRGGTGANVLTF
>TRBD2|14|.|TRBV3-1/TRBV3-2|TRBJ2-7
TGTGCCAGCAGCCAAGGGGGGAGGGAGTACGAGCAGTACTTC
CASSQGGREYEQYF
>.|12|.|TRBV5-1|TRBJ2-1
TGCGCCAGCAGCCTAAACTGGGATGAGCAGTTCTTC
CASSLNWDEQFF
>.|16|.|TRBV7-3|TRBJ2-1
TGTGCCAGCAGTCAAAAGGGCGCAAGCTCCTACAATGAGCAGTTCTTC
CASSQKGASSYNEQFF
>.|15|.|TRBV5-1|TRBJ2-6
TGCGCCAGCAGCTTGGGAGATTCTGGGGCCAACGTCCTGACTTTC
CASSLGDSGANVLTF
>.|15|few|TRBV10-1|TRBJ2-2
TGCGCCAGCAGTGAGGACAAGCGGAACACCGGGGAGCTGTTTTTT
CASSEDKRNTGELFF
>.|13|.|TRBV29-1|TRBJ2-5
TGCAGCGTTGAAGGACTACGCGAGGGTACCCAGTACTTC
CSVEGLREGTQYF
>.|16|.|TRBV6-1|TRBJ2-3
TGTGCCAGCAGTGGGAGGACCCGACCCCGCACAGATACGCAGTATTTT
CASSGRTRPRTDTQYF
>TRBD1|16|few|TRBV14|TRBJ1-5
TGTGCCAGCAGCCCGAACAGGGGCCTTAGCAATCAGCCCCAGCATTTT
CASSPNRGLSNQPQHF
>TRBD1|15|.|TRBV6-5|TRBJ2-7
TGTGCCAGCAGGGGCCCCGGGACAGCTCCCTACGAGCAGTACTTC
CASRGPGTAPYEQYF
>TRBD1|12|.|TRBV28|TRBJ1-1
TGTGCCAGCAGGGAGGGACAGAAAGAAGCTTTCTTT
CASREGQKEAFF
>TRBD1|17|.|TRBV27|TRBJ1-6
TGTGCCAGCAGTCTTACCGGGACAGGGGGGCAAAACTCACCCCTCCACTTT
CASSLTGTGGQNSPLHF
>.|11|.|TRBV20-1|TRBJ1-2
TGCAGTGCTCTGACGGGGAAGGGCTACACCTTC
CSALTGKGYTF
>TRBD2|18|.|TRBV11-3|TRBJ2-1
TGTGCCAGCAGCCCTCGGACTAGCGGGAGTCCCAGTTACAATGAGCAGTTCTTC
CASSPRTSGSPSYNEQFF
>TRBD1|14|.|TRBV29-1|TRBJ1-2
TGCAGCGTTCGGACAGGGGAGGGTAACTATGGCTACACCTTC
CSVRTGEGNYGYTF
>.|14|.|TRBV28|TRBJ1-5
TGTGCCAGCAGTTTATTTGGCAGGGACCAGCCCCAGCATTTT
CASSLFGRDQPQHF
>.|13|.|TRBV13|TRBJ2-7
TGTGCCAGCAGCTTAGATAGGGGCTACGAGCAGTACTTC
CASSLDRGYEQYF
>.|12|.|TRBV30|TRBJ1-1
TGTGCCTGGATAGTCGGGTACACTGAAGCTTTCTTT
CAWIVGYTEAFF
>TRBD1|14|.|TRBV5-1|TRBJ2-1
TGCGCCAGCAGCTCAGGGACAGGGGATTTTAAGCAGTTCTTC
CASSSGTGDFKQFF
>TRBD1|15|.|TRBV28|TRBJ1-1
TGTGCCAGCAGCACGGGACAGGGGGCGTTATCTGAAGCTTTCTTT
CASSTGQGALSEAFF
>TRBD2|16|.|TRBV2|TRBJ2-3
TGTGCCATACGTGACGGGAGGACCCCTGGCACAGATACGCAGTATTTT
CAIRDGRTPGTDTQYF
>.|12|.|TRBV19|TRBJ2-1
TGTGCCAGTAGTCCAGCCCGGGCTGAGCAGTTCTTC
CASSPARAEQFF
>TRBD2|15|once|TRBV18|TRBJ2-5
TGTGCCAGCTCACCACTAGCGGGGGACCAAGAGACCCAGTACTTC
CASSPLAGDQETQYF
>.|13|.|TRBV9|TRBJ1-6
TGTGCCAGCAGCACTGACAGTTCTTCACCCCTCCACTTT
CASSTDSSSPLHF
>.|15|.|TRBV18|TRBJ2-6
TGTGCCAGCTCACCGTCGAGCTCTGGGGCCAACGTCCTGACTTTC
CASSPSSSGANVLTF
>TRBD1|15|.|TRBV6-5|TRBJ1-4
TGTGCCAGCAGTTACTCGGCAGGGGGTTATGAAAAACTGTTTTTT
CASSYSAGGYEKLFF
>.|14|.|TRBV30|TRBJ1-6
TGTGCCTGGAGTGAGGGGACCTATAATTCACCCCTCCACTTT
CAWSEGTYNSPLHF
>TRBD1|14|.|TRBV28|TRBJ1-2
TGTGCCAGCAGTTCCGGGACAGGGAACTATGGCTACACCTTC
CASSSGTGNYGYTF
>TRBD2|15|.|TRBV6-5|TRBJ2-1
TGTGCCAGCAGTTACTCGGCGGGAGCCATCAATGAGCAGTTCTTC
CASSYSAGAINEQFF
>.|13|.|TRBV6-6|TRBJ1-2
TGTGCCAGCAGTACGACAGAGAACTATGGCTACACCTTC
CASSTTENYGYTF
>.|16|once|TRBV5-1|TRBJ1-6
TGCGCCAGCAGACCGACAGGTTGGGGGTTTACTTCACCCCTCCACTTT
CASRPTGWGFTSPLHF
>.|13|once|TRBV5-1|TRBJ2-3
TGCGCCAGCAGCCTAGAGGCCGGAGATACGCAGTATTTT
CASSLEAGDTQYF
>TRBD2|19|.|TRBV30|TRBJ2-7
TGTGCCTGGAGTGCACGACGGTCCGAGGGGGTAGCGGGAATTCGCGAGCAGTACTTC
CAWSARRSEGVAGIREQYF